These 32 T cell receptor beta chains share one sample of origin, sequenced in a study of blood T cell repertoires in COVID-19 (dated by TCRdb to 2020 to 2022). The library came from the immunoSEQ multiplex PCR assay. TCRdb stores this immuneACCESS table with in-frame sequences only. Part of the clones is absent; in the studies checked, under half of the shortfall reflects unresolved V genes, and no reason is known for the rest. For this sample the table gives over 250,000 clones, of which approximately 87% were detected only once. 5.3% of the sample lies in the top ten. Sequencing input: PBMCs or T cells enriched from blood (not recorded which). The receptors were gathered from a woman in her 30s who had recovered from COVID-19.

CDR3 nucleotides: TGTGCCAGCAGCGTAGGTTACAGGGGCTCTGGCTACACCTTC. Translating gives CASSVGYRGSGYTF. The chain joins TRBV9 to TRBJ1-2, with 7 positions matching TRBD1. Germline lookup yields CDR1 SGDLS and CDR2 YYNGEE. This CDR3 comprises 14 residues. With 0 bases clipped from V and 7 bases from J, the junction kept 6 bases outside the gene matches.

J is TRBJ1-5 and V is TRBV12-3 or TRBV12-4; D unresolved. Trimming removed 3 bases from V and 5 bases from J, with 8 bases in between. This CDR3 comprises 13 residues. CDR3 nucleotides: TGTGCCAGCAGTTTCCAGGCAGATCAGCCCCAGCATTTT. As protein: CASSFQADQPQHF.

The chain uses TRBV5-1 and TRBJ1-3, with D possibly matching TRBD1 (6 bases). Germline V gene data show CDR1 as SGHRS and CDR2 as YFSETQ. V was shortened by 2 bases and J by 5 bases, with 14 bases between the two germline ends. The CDR3 totals 15 residues. The CDR3 spells CASSFRPGERNTIYF. DNA for the CDR3: TGCGCCAGCAGCTTCCGGCCAGGGGAGCGAAACACCATATATTTT.

This rearrangement joins TRBV6-2 or TRBV6-3 to TRBJ2-7, with D possibly TRBD2 on 6 matching bases. Trimming removed 4 bases at V and 0 bases at J, with 19 bases between. The CDR3 contains 17 residues. Germline-derived CDR1 and CDR2 are MNHEY and SVGEGT. The CDR3 reads CASSSARTGDLSYEQYF. CDR3 DNA: TGTGCCAGCAGTTCTGCGCGGACGGGAGATCTCTCCTACGAGCAGTACTTC.

There are a few counts of this clone. The V and J genes are TRBV2 and TRBJ2-7; tentatively, D is TRBD2 (7 bases). CDR3 length: 15 residues. Per the germline V gene, CDR1 is SNHLY and CDR2 is FYNNEI. Trimming stripped 6 bases from V and 3 bases from J, with 18 bases between. The CDR3 region has the DNA TGTGCCAGCAGCGCCCAAAGGGGGGGAAACTACGAGCAGTACTTC. Amino acid sequence: CASSAQRGGNYEQYF.

Points on this clone: The same CDR3 also results from other DNA sequences found in this sample. The gene calls are TRBV18 and TRBJ1-5; weak D call: TRBD1 (5 bases). V was cut by 2 bases and J by 4 bases, with 6 bases left in between. This CDR3 contains 13 residues. Germline V gives CDR1 KGHSH, CDR2 LQKENI. CDR3 protein: CASSPDRNQPQHF. The CDR3 DNA is TGTGCCAGCTCACCAGACAGAAATCAGCCCCAGCATTTT. Full variable domain (outside the CDR3, taken from reference TRBV18 and TRBJ1-5): NAGVMQNPRHLVRRRGQEARLRCSPMKGHSHVYWYRQLPEEGLKFMVYLQKENIIDESGMPKERFSAEFPKEGPSILRIQQVVRGDSAAYFCASSPDRNQPQHFGDGTRLSIL.

The chain is built from TRBV28 and TRBJ2-1; D possibly corresponds to TRBD1 (5 bases). Trimming removed 3 bases at V and 6 bases at J, with 12 bases between. Germline-derived CDR1 and CDR2 are MDHEN and SYDVKM. This CDR3 region has 14 residues. The DNA for the CDR3 is TGTGCCAGCAGTTTGCCCCTTAGGGGCAATGAGCAGTTCTTC. This codes for CASSLPLRGNEQFF.

This chain links TRBV27 with TRBJ2-7; possibly TRBD1 for D (6 bases). V shed 6 bases and J shed 2 bases, with 11 bases lying between them. The CDR3 runs 13 residues. In germline, CDR1 is MNHEY, CDR2 SMNVEV (reference sequence). CDR3 DNA: TGTGCCAGCAGCAAGTGGGGGCCCTACGAGCAGTACTTC. Its translation: CASSKWGPYEQYF.

The chain links TRBV19 to TRBJ1-2; D is perhaps TRBD1 (6 bases). Trimming left V 3 bases short and J 4 bases short, with 12 bases between. Germline V CDR1 and CDR2: LNHDA, SQIVND (reference sequence). This CDR3 is 14 amino acids long. The CDR3 reads CASSIRGGRYGYTF. CDR3 in DNA: TGTGCCAGTAGTATTAGGGGGGGCCGCTATGGCTACACCTTC.

This chain connects TRBV4-3 to TRBJ1-1; tentatively, D is TRBD1 (5 bases). Trimming stripped 0 bases from V and 7 bases from J, with 18 bases between. CDR3 length equals 16 residues. Germline V gene lookup returns CDR1 LGHNA and CDR2 YSLEER. CDR3 coding DNA: TGCGCCAGCAGCCAAGATCCGGGGGGTCTGCTATTTGAAGCTTTCTTT. Translation gives CASSQDPGGLLFEAFF.

This chain connects TRBV28 to TRBJ2-7; D ambiguous. Deletions cut 7 bases from V and 6 bases from J, with 10 bases between. Per the germline V gene, CDR1 is MDHEN and CDR2 is SYDVKM. The CDR3 loop spans 11 amino acids. The chain's CDR3 is CASTAPGEQYF. The CDR3 DNA reads TGTGCCAGCACAGCTCCGGGCGAGCAGTACTTC.

The chain is built from TRBV28 and TRBJ1-2; 8 bases are a match to TRBD1. J lost 8 bases, V lost 4 bases, and 6 bases had no gene match. This CDR3 contains 13 residues. CDR1 is MDHEN and CDR2 is SYDVKM in the germline V gene. The CDR3 DNA is TGTGCCAGCAGTTCCGGACAGGGAACGGGCTACACCTTC. Translating gives CASSSGQGTGYTF.

The chain employs TRBV7-9 and TRBJ2-4, with a tentative D call TRBD2 (5 bases). Looked up from germline, CDR1 is SEHNR and CDR2 is FQNEAQ (reference sequence). V was pared by 5 bases and J by 6 bases, with 11 bases between. This CDR3 is built from 13 residues. CDR3 residues: CASSPPDSNIQYF. As DNA, the CDR3 is TGTGCCAGCAGCCCACCGGACTCAAACATTCAGTACTTC.

J is TRBJ1-1 and V is TRBV7-3; 7 bases are shared with TRBD1. This CDR3 region has 14 residues. Germline loops: CDR1 SGHTA, CDR2 FQGTGA. V lost 0 bases to trimming and J lost 6 bases; unmatched junction nucleotides: 4. Here the CDR3 DNA reads TGTGCCAGCAGCTTAACCGGGACAGTCGCTGAAGCTTTCTTT. Protein product: CASSLTGTVAEAFF.

The chain links TRBV7-2 to TRBJ2-7; the D gene is possibly TRBD2 (6 bases). V lost 5 bases, J lost 0 bases, and 14 bases lay in between. The germline V gene has CDR1 SGHTA and CDR2 FQGNSA. This CDR3 contains 15 residues. The CDR3 DNA follows: TGTGCCAGCAGCGCCCCGGGGGTCCTCTCCTACGAGCAGTACTTC. Residues: CASSAPGVLSYEQYF.

V and J are TRBV19 and TRBJ1-5; D call uncertain. Germline V lookup: CDR1 LNHDA, CDR2 SQIVND (reference sequence). The CDR3 totals 13 residues. V was trimmed by 7 bases and J by 5 bases, leaving 12 bases between them. The CDR3 region has the DNA TGTGCCAGTACCGTAAGGAGAGATCAGCCCCAGCATTTT. It yields the protein CASTVRRDQPQHF. Using reference TRBV19 and TRBJ1-5 for the parts outside the CDR3, the full variable domain is DGGITQSPKYLFRKEGQNVTLSCEQNLNHDAMYWYRQDPGQGLRLIYYSQIVNDFQKGDIAEGYSVSREKKESFPLTVTSAQKNPTAFYLCASTVRRDQPQHFGDGTRLSIL.

In this sample, this clone turned up once. The chain combines TRBV10-2 with TRBJ1-5; D is ambiguous. CDR1 is WSHSY and CDR2 is SAAADI in the germline V gene. Trimming pared 6 bases from V and 7 bases from J, leaving 28 bases between. CDR3 size: 18 residues. CDR3 in DNA: TGCGCCAGCAGCCCAGCTCGGAGGCAGGTGCCCTCAGGACAGCCCCAGCATTTT. Translated, it gives CASSPARRQVPSGQPQHF.

The chain has TRBV5-1 and TRBJ2-2; 10 bases fit TRBD2. The CDR3 is 18 residues long. Trimming cost V 1 base and J 2 bases; bases outside gene matches: 8. The germline V gene encodes CDR1 SGHRS and CDR2 YFSETQ. The CDR3 DNA reads TGCGCCAGCAGCTTGTGGGGTACTAGCGGGGACAACACCGGGGAGCTGTTTTTT. Translation: CASSLWGTSGDNTGELFF.

The chain couples TRBV7-2 to TRBJ2-7; TRBD2 is a possible D gene (6 bases). The CDR3 runs 16 residues. Germline CDR1 SGHTA, CDR2 FQGNSA. V lost 2 bases and J lost 3, with 17 bases in between. This chain's CDR3 is CASSLNGAGLGYEQYF. The CDR3 DNA is TGTGCCAGCAGCTTAAATGGAGCGGGCCTAGGCTACGAGCAGTACTTC.

CDR3 protein: CASRLGGGANQPQHF. The CDR3 DNA follows: TGTGCCAGTAGACTAGGAGGAGGGGCGAATCAGCCCCAGCATTTT. The chain combines TRBV19 with TRBJ1-5; maybe TRBD1 (5 bases). Germline V CDR1 and CDR2: LNHDA, SQIVND (reference sequence). V was shortened by 6 bases and J by 4 bases, with 16 bases between the two germline ends. This CDR3 has 15 amino acids. Based on the CDR3 plus reference TRBV19 and TRBJ1-5, the full variable domain is DGGITQSPKYLFRKEGQNVTLSCEQNLNHDAMYWYRQDPGQGLRLIYYSQIVNDFQKGDIAEGYSVSREKKESFPLTVTSAQKNPTAFYLCASRLGGGANQPQHFGDGTRLSIL.

The chain uses TRBV6-5 and TRBJ1-2; perhaps TRBD1 as D (5 bases). Looked up from germline, CDR1 is MNHEY and CDR2 is SVGAGI. The length of the CDR3 is 14 residues. V lost 5 bases, J lost 4 bases, and 14 bases lay in between. CDR3 sequence: CASSPGNWGYGYTF. CDR3 sequence (DNA): TGTGCCAGCAGTCCAGGGAATTGGGGCTATGGCTACACCTTC.

The chain combines TRBV12-3 or TRBV12-4 with TRBJ2-7, with D unresolved. CDR3 size: 13 residues. Trimming pared 5 bases from V and 5 bases from J, leaving 13 bases between. CDR3 sequence reads: CASSRLSNHEQYF. CDR3 sequence (DNA): TGTGCCAGCAGTCGACTCTCGAATCACGAGCAGTACTTC.

This clone was picked up one time. This rearrangement joins TRBV2 to TRBJ2-7; TRBD2 aligns across 9 bases. Germline V gene data show CDR1 as SNHLY and CDR2 as FYNNEI. CDR3 length equals 16 residues. J gave up 3 bases and V 2 bases, and 8 bases lay outside the gene matches. The CDR3 nucleotides read TGTGCCAGCAGTGAACGGCTAGCGGGGATAGACTACGAGCAGTACTTC. Amino acids: CASSERLAGIDYEQYF.

This clone was counted once. The rearrangement links TRBV18 to TRBJ2-6; unclear D gene. V was shortened by 5 bases and J by 4 bases, with 9 bases between the two germline ends. CDR1 is KGHSH, CDR2 LQKENI, per germline. The CDR3 contains 14 residues. The CDR3 DNA sequence: TGTGCCAGCTCAGCGACTGGCGGGGCCAACGTCCTGACTTTC. It encodes CASSATGGANVLTF.

The V call is TRBV7-8, the J call TRBJ1-4; TRBD1 might be the D (6 bases). V lost 4 bases and J lost 7, with 19 bases in between. Looked up from germline, CDR1 is SGHVS and CDR2 is FQNEAQ. The CDR3 is made up of 16 amino acids. CDR3 nucleotide sequence: TGTGCCAGCAGCTCCGCTTCCGGGACACGAAGTGAAAAACTGTTTTTT. Translating it yields CASSSASGTRSEKLFF.

This clone was seen just once. The chain uses TRBV6-5 and TRBJ1-6; tentatively, D is TRBD1 (6 bases). CDR1 is MNHEY, CDR2 SVGAGI, per germline. V shed 7 bases and J shed 10 bases, with 17 bases lying between them. The CDR3 extends over 14 amino acids. The CDR3, as DNA: TGTGCCAGCACGGGTCCAGGGGAATTATCACCCCTCCACTTT. This gives the protein CASTGPGELSPLHF.

This clone has a handful of counts. The CDR3 protein is CASAGTGLAEWNEQFF. The CDR3 DNA sequence: TGTGCCAGCGCTGGGACGGGACTAGCGGAGTGGAATGAGCAGTTCTTC. The V gene is TRBV2, the J gene TRBJ2-1, with 11 bases lining up with TRBD2. The CDR3 contains 16 residues. Trimming removed 8 bases from V and 7 bases from J; junction bases left unmatched: 13. CDR1 and CDR2 (germline): SNHLY, FYNNEI.

This sequence joins TRBV10-1 and TRBJ1-1; possible D gene TRBD1, 6 bases. CDR3 length: 15 amino acids. The V end was cut by 2 bases, the J end by 8 bases, with 18 bases between. From germline, CDR1 is WNHNN and CDR2 SYGVQD (reference sequence). CDR3 sequence reads: CASSEGFRQETEAFF. The CDR3 DNA reads as TGCGCCAGCAGTGAGGGTTTCAGACAGGAAACCGAAGCTTTCTTT.

This clone was observed a handful of times. The V call is TRBV2, the J call TRBJ2-2; D is undetermined. V dropped 1 base and J dropped 1 base, with 4 bases sitting between them. Germline lookup yields CDR1 SNHLY and CDR2 FYNNEI. The CDR3 runs to 14 residues. The CDR3 is CASSEGQNTGELFF. CDR3 DNA sequence: TGTGCCAGCAGTGAAGGGCAGAACACCGGGGAGCTGTTTTTT. The full variable domain, with the rest looked up from reference TRBV2 and TRBJ2-2, is EPEVTQTPSHQVTQMGQEVILRCVPISNHLYFYWYRQILGQKVEFLVSFYNNEISEKSEIFDDQFSVERPDGSNFTLKIRSTKLEDSAMYFCASSEGQNTGELFFGEGSRLTVL.

The gene calls are TRBV2 and TRBJ2-3; D unresolved. This CDR3 is built from 14 residues. CDR1 is SNHLY, CDR2 FYNNEI, per germline. V gave up 4 bases and J gave up 1 base, with 9 bases separating them. The CDR3 DNA reads TGTGCCAGCAGTGTTCCCCTTCGCACAGATACGCAGTATTTT. Translation gives CASSVPLRTDTQYF.

This chain connects TRBV29-1 to TRBJ2-2, with 11 bases fitting TRBD1. The length of the CDR3 is 14 residues. Trimming took 4 bases from V and 4 from J; bases not matched to a gene: 2. Per the germline V gene, CDR1 is SQVTM and CDR2 is ANQGSEA. This CDR3 is CSVGGQGGTGELFF. Here the CDR3 DNA reads TGCAGCGTTGGGGGACAGGGGGGCACCGGGGAGCTGTTTTTT.

Written as DNA, the CDR3 is TGTGCCATGCCAGCGGGGGGTTCATACAATGAGCAGTTCTTC. This translates into CAMPAGGSYNEQFF. The chain is built from TRBV2 and TRBJ2-1; TRBD2 matches at 9 bases. The CDR3 consists of 14 residues. Germline V gene lookup returns CDR1 SNHLY and CDR2 FYNNEI. V lost 10 bases to trimming and J lost 4 bases; unmatched junction nucleotides: 8.